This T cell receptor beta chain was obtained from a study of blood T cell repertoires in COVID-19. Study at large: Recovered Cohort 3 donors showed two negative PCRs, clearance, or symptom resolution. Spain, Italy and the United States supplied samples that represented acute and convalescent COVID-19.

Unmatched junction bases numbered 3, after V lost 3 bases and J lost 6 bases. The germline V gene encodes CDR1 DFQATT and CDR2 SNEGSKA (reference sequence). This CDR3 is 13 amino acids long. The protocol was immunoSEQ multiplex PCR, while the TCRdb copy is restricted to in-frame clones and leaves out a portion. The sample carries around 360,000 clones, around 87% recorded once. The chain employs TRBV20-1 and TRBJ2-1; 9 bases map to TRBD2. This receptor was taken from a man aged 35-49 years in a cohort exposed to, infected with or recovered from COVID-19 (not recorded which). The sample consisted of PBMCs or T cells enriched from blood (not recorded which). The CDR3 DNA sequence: TGCAGTGCTAGTGGCGGGAGGGCCAATGAGCAGTTCTTC. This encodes CSASGGRANEQFF.